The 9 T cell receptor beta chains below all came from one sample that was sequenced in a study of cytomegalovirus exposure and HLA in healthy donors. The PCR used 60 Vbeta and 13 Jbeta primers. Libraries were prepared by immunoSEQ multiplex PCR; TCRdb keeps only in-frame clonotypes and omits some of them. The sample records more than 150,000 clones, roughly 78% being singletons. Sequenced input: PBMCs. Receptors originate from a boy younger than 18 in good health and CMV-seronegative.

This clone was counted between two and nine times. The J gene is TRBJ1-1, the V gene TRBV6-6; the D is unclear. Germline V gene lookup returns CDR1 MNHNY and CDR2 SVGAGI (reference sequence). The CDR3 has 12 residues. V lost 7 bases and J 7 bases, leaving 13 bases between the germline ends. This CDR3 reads CASKSSSLEAFF. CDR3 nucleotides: TGTGCCAGCAAATCGAGTTCCCTTGAAGCTTTCTTT.

For the CDR3, the DNA is TGTGCTAGTGGTTTGGGCGTCATTCCCCGCTATGGCTACACCTTC. Protein: CASGLGVIPRYGYTF. The V gene is TRBV12-5, the J gene TRBJ1-2, with no clear D. This CDR3 contains 15 residues. The germline CDR1 and CDR2 sequences are LGHNT and FRNRAP. Trimming left V 1 base short and J 4 bases short, with 13 bases between. Looking up the rest from reference TRBV12-5 and TRBJ1-2 gives the full variable domain: DARVTQTPRHKVTEMGQEVTMRCQPILGHNTVFWYRQTMMQGLELLAYFRNRAPLDDSGMPKDRFSAEMPDATLATLKIQPSEPRDSAVYFCASGLGVIPRYGYTFGSGTRLTVV.

CDR3 loop: CAWSAGTGGEAFF. CDR3 coding DNA: TGTGCCTGGAGTGCCGGGACAGGGGGTGAAGCTTTCTTT. The rearrangement joins TRBV30 to TRBJ1-1, with TRBD1 matching over 11 bases. This CDR3 has 13 residues. Germline CDR1 reads GTSNPN; CDR2 reads SVGIG (reference sequence). Unmatched junction bases numbered 2, after V lost 1 base and J lost 7 bases.

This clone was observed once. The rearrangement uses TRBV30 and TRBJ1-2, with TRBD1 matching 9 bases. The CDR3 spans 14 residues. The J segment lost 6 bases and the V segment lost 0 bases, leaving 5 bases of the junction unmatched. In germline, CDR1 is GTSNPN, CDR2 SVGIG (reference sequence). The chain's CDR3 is CAWSVQGAKNGYTF. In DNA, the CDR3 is TGTGCCTGGAGTGTACAGGGGGCGAAGAATGGCTACACCTTC.

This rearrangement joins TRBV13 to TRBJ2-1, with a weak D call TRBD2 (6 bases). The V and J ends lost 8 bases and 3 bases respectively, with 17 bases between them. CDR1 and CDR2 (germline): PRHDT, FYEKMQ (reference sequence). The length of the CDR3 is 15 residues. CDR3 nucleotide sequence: TGTGCCAGCGCCGCGGGTGGGAGGTTCTACAATGAGCAGTTCTTC. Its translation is CASAAGGRFYNEQFF.

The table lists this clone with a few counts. The CDR3 is CASSFGVDVTEAFF. CDR3 coding DNA: TGCGCCAGCAGCTTTGGAGTTGATGTTACTGAAGCTTTCTTT. The chain joins TRBV5-1 to TRBJ1-1; D gene uncertain. Deletions cut 2 bases from V and 5 bases from J, with 13 bases between. Germline assignment: CDR1 SGHRS and CDR2 YFSETQ. The CDR3 length is 14 residues.

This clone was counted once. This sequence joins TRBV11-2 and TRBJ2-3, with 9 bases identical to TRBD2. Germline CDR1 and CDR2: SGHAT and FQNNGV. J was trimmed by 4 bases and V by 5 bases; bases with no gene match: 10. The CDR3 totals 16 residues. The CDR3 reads CASSLSAGGPPDTQYF. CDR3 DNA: TGTGCCAGCAGCCTCTCCGCGGGAGGGCCCCCAGATACGCAGTATTTT.

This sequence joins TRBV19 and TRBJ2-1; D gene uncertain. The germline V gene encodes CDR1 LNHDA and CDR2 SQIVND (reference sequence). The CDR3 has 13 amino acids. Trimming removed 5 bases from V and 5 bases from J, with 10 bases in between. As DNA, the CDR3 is TGTGCCAGTAGTGTGAACAGTAACAATGAGCAGTTCTTC. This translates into CASSVNSNNEQFF.

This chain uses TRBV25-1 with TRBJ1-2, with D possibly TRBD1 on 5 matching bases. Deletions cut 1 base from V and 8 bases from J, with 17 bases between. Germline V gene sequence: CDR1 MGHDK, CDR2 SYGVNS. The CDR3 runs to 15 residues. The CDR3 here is CASSESMGRAGGYTF. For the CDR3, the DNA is TGTGCCAGCAGTGAATCTATGGGCAGGGCGGGGGGCTACACCTTC.